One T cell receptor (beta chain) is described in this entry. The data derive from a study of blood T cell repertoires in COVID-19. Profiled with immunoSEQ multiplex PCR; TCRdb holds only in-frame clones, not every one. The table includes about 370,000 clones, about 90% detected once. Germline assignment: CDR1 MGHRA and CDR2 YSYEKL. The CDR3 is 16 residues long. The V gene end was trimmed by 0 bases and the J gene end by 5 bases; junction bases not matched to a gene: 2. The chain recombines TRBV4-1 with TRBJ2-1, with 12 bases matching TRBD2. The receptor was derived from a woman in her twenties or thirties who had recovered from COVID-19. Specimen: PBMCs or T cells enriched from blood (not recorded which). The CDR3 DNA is TGCGCCAGCAGCCAAGATCGACTAGCGGGAGACAATGAGCAGTTCTTC. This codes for CASSQDRLAGDNEQFF.